One and the same sample provided the 13 T cell receptor beta chains below, sequenced in a study of CD8+CD57+ T cells in acquired aplastic anemia. Patients chosen for sequencing had shown CD8+CD57+ cell expansion by flow cytometry. Genomic DNA templated the TCR beta VDJ and CDR3 profiling. One entry per CDR3 protein results from TCRdb running MiXCR on the reads. The sample lists around 200,000 distinct CDR3 sequences, more than 45% occurring once. The sequenced sample was sorted CD4+, CD8+, or CD8+CD57+ T cells (not recorded which) from PBMCs. These receptors originate from a human donor with aplastic anemia.

This clonotype was picked up many times. The DNA for the CDR3 is TGTGCCAGTAGTAGACTAGCGACTAGCACAGATACGCAGTATTTT. Its protein is CASSRLATSTDTQYF. The gene calls are TRBV19 and TRBJ2-3; TRBD2 matches at 8 bases. This CDR3 is built from 15 residues. After removal of 4 bases from V and 0 bases from J, the junction contained 3 bases not matched to a gene. Germline V gives CDR1 LNHDA, CDR2 SQIVND (reference sequence).

Remarks on this clonotype: This clone may be a read error of a much larger clone one base away. The chain employs TRBV4-3 and TRBJ2-3, with 11 nucleotides matching TRBD2. The length of the CDR3 is 15 residues. The germline V gene encodes CDR1 LGHNA and CDR2 YSLEER. This CDR3 is CSSSVLAGGTDTQYF. The CDR3 DNA is TGCTCCAGCAGCGTACTAGCGGGAGGCACAGATACGCAGTATTTT.

This clonotype was recorded once. This chain links TRBV5-4 with TRBJ2-7; 9 bases line up with TRBD2. After removal of 4 bases from V and 2 bases from J, the junction contained 10 bases not matched to a gene. The CDR3 sequence is 16 residues long. The germline V gene encodes CDR1 SGHNT and CDR2 YYREEE (reference sequence). This CDR3 reads CASSAPTSGLPYEQYF. DNA for the CDR3: TGTGCCAGCAGCGCCCCAACTAGCGGGCTACCCTACGAGCAGTACTTC.

This chain connects TRBV2 to TRBJ2-1; 11 nucleotides align to TRBD2. Germline CDR1 SNHLY, CDR2 FYNNEI. V trimming: 6 bases; J trimming: 0 bases; junction bases outside the gene matches: 7. CDR3 length: 17 amino acids. CDR3 sequence (DNA): TGTGCCAGCAGAGCTCGACTAGCGGGGAGCTCCTACAATGAGCAGTTCTTC. It specifies CASRARLAGSSYNEQFF.

The J gene is TRBJ2-3, the V gene TRBV20-1; 7 nucleotides align to TRBD1. The CDR3 is 14 amino acids. CDR1 is DFQATT and CDR2 is SNEGSKA in the germline V gene (reference sequence). The ends lost 6 bases at V and 0 bases at J; junction bases unmatched: 6. DNA for the CDR3: TGCAGTGCAACAGGGGCAACTAGCACAGATACGCAGTATTTT. Translation gives CSATGATSTDTQYF.

The chain's CDR3 is CASSSLTSHNSPLHF. Here the CDR3 DNA reads TGTGCCAGCAGCTCCCTGACGAGTCATAATTCACCCCTCCACTTT. J is TRBJ1-6 and V is TRBV7-3; D not certain. Germline-derived CDR1 and CDR2 are SGHTA and FQGTGA. The CDR3 sequence is 15 residues long. V shed 4 bases and J shed 5 bases, with 12 bases lying between them.

V usage is TRBV15 and J usage is TRBJ1-6, with unresolved D. Germline loops: CDR1 LNHNV, CDR2 YYDKDF (reference sequence). The CDR3 is 15 amino acids. V gave up 5 bases and J gave up 10 bases, with 18 bases separating them. The CDR3 nucleotides are TGTGCCACCAGCCCCATGAAGGGTTCAGGATCACCCCTCCACTTT. This sequence encodes CATSPMKGSGSPLHF.

This sequence joins TRBV20-1 and TRBJ2-5; tentative D call: TRBD2 (6 bases). The DNA end favors TRBJ2-1, so the J call may be wrong. There are 11 residues in the CDR3. CDR1 and CDR2 from the germline V gene are DFQATT and SNEGSKA (reference sequence). The CDR3 DNA follows: TGCAGTGCTAGTACGGGGGATGAGCAGTTCTTC. Its translation: CSASTGDEQFF.

This clonotype was seen at least ten times. This chain links TRBV11-2 with TRBJ2-1, with 10 bases fitting TRBD1. Trimming at V came to 3 bases and at J to 6 bases, leaving 11 bases not matched to a gene. CDR1 and CDR2 (germline): SGHAT, FQNNGV. The CDR3 is 17 amino acids. As DNA, the CDR3 is TGTGCCAGCAGCTTCGGGACCGGGACAGGGGTAGGCAATGAGCAGTTCTTC. Translating gives CASSFGTGTGVGNEQFF.

Regarding this clonotype: A junction end diverges from the germline sequence, so it may reflect a read error. The chain has TRBV19 and TRBJ1-1; 9 bases map to TRBD1. CDR3 length: 16 amino acids. The germline CDR1 and CDR2 sequences are LNHDA and SQIVND (reference sequence). The CDR3 sequence is CASSIGVQGARTEAFF. The CDR3 coding sequence is TGTGCCAGTAGCATAGGCGTACAGGGGGCAAGGACTGAAGCTTTCTTT.

This clonotype occurred a few times. This rearrangement joins TRBV10-3 to TRBJ2-1; D might be TRBD1 (5 bases). Germline-derived CDR1 and CDR2 are ENHRY and SYGVKD. V was shortened by 6 bases and J by 6 bases, with 12 bases between the two germline ends. This CDR3 comprises 13 residues. CDR3 coding DNA: TGTGCCATCAGCGGACATGCCCTCAATGAGCAGTTCTTC. This sequence encodes CAISGHALNEQFF.

The rearrangement uses TRBV10-3 and TRBJ2-2; the D is unclear. V gave up 3 bases and J gave up 2 bases, with 1 base separating them. There are 12 residues in the CDR3. Germline lookup yields CDR1 ENHRY and CDR2 SYGVKD. The CDR3 reads CAISENTGELFF. In DNA, the CDR3 is TGTGCCATCAGTGAAAACACCGGGGAGCTGTTTTTT.

The V call is TRBV18, the J call TRBJ2-7; TRBD1 or TRBD2 may be the D gene (5 bases each). Germline values: CDR1 KGHSH, CDR2 LQKENI. V was clipped by 3 bases and J by 3 bases, with 18 bases between them. The CDR3 has 16 residues. CDR3 nucleotide sequence: TGTGCCAGCTCACCCCAGGGACCTGGAGGCGGCTACGAGCAGTACTTC. Encoded protein: CASSPQGPGGGYEQYF.